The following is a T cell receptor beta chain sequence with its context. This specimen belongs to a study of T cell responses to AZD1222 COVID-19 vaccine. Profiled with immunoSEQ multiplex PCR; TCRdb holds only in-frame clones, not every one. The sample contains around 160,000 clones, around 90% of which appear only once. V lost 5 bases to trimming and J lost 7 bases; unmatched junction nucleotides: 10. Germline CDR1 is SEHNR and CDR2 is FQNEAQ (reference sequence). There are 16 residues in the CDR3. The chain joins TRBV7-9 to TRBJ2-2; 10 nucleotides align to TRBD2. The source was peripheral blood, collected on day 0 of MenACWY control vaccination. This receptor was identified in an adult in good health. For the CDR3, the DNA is TGTGCCAGCAGCATGGGGCTAGCGGGAGTAGGCGGGGAGCTGTTTTTT. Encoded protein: CASSMGLAGVGGELFF.